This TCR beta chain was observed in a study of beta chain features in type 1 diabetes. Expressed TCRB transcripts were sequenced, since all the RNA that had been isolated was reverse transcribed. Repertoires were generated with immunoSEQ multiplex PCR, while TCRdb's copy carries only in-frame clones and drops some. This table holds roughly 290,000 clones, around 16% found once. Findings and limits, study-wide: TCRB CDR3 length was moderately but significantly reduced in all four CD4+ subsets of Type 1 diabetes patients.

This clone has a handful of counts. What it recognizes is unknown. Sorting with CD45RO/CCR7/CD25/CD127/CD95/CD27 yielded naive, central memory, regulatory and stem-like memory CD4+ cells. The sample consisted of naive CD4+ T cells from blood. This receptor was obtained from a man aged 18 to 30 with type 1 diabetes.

The CDR3 coding sequence is TGCGCCAGCAGCTCTCGACCGGGGGGAGTCTACGAGCAGTACTTC. It is translated as CASSSRPGGVYEQYF. The chain joins TRBV5-1 to TRBJ2-7; TRBD2 matches 7 bases. Germline V gene data show CDR1 as SGHRS and CDR2 as YFSETQ. The V segment lost 3 bases and the J segment 3 bases; nucleotides outside the gene matches: 9. The CDR3 loop spans 15 amino acids.